The 3 T cell receptor beta chains below were found in one sample sequenced in a study of cytomegalovirus exposure and HLA in healthy donors. The PCR had 60 Vbeta and 13 Jbeta primers. Assay used: immunoSEQ multiplex PCR; TCRdb lists only in-frame clones, some missing. The sample contains 90,000 to 150,000 clones, 74% of which appear only once. The specimen was PBMCs. All receptors come from a woman aged 50 to 60 in good health and CMV-seropositive.

The chain links TRBV5-1 to TRBJ1-2; a possible D gene is TRBD1 (6 bases). The germline CDR1 and CDR2 sequences are SGHRS and YFSETQ. The CDR3 covers 14 residues. Deletions cut 0 bases from V and 1 base from J, with 7 bases between. CDR3 protein: CASSLGTVNYGYTF. The CDR3 DNA reads as TGCGCCAGCAGCTTGGGGACAGTTAACTATGGCTACACCTTC. Full variable domain (missing parts from reference TRBV5-1 and TRBJ1-2): KAGVTQTPRYLIKTRGQQVTLSCSPISGHRSVSWYQQTPGQGLQFLFEYFSETQRNKGNFPGRFSGRQFSNSRSEMNVSTLELGDSALYLCASSLGTVNYGYTFGSGTRLTVV.

This chain uses TRBV5-1 with TRBJ2-1; D perhaps matches TRBD2 (6 bases). The V and J ends lost 4 bases and 3 bases respectively, with 11 bases between them. The CDR3 is made up of 14 amino acids. Per germline, CDR1 SGHRS and CDR2 YFSETQ. The CDR3 DNA reads TGCGCCAGCAGCGACCTCGGGGGCTACAATGAGCAGTTCTTC. It yields the protein CASSDLGGYNEQFF.

The chain carries TRBV7-8 and TRBJ1-5; 7 nucleotides agree with TRBD1. After removal of 1 base from V and 4 bases from J, the junction contained 7 bases not matched to a gene. There are 16 residues in the CDR3. Germline V CDR1 and CDR2: SGHVS, FQNEAQ. The CDR3 loop reads CASSLGGTDSNQPQHF. CDR3 bases: TGTGCCAGCAGCTTAGGGGGGACAGACTCTAATCAGCCCCAGCATTTT. The whole variable domain, remainder taken from reference TRBV7-8 and TRBJ1-5, is GAGVSQSPRYKVAKRGQDVALRCDPISGHVSLFWYQQALGQGPEFLTYFQNEAQLDKSGLPSDRFFAERPEGSVSTLKIQRTQQEDSAVYLCASSLGGTDSNQPQHFGDGTRLSIL.